This T cell receptor (beta chain) was sequenced for a study of cytomegalovirus exposure and HLA in healthy donors. Study-level background: An analysis done earlier identified more than 100 million unique TCR beta sequences from about 179 million T cells.

PCR involved 60 Vbeta and 13 Jbeta primers. The assay was immunoSEQ multiplex PCR, and TCRdb's table has in-frame clones only and misses some. The repertoire consists of about 200,000 clones, with around 85% occurring once and the leading ten covering around 2%. Study-wide findings and caveats: Some highly shared sequence variants likely arose as a pipeline artifact. One later analysis reportedly identified an Asian-associated ancestry cluster that showed fewer N-insertions than the approximately 670-donor mean.

With regard to this clone: Its antigen is unknown.

Germline V gene data show CDR1 as SGHNT and CDR2 as YYREEE (reference sequence). V was shortened by 0 bases and J by 0 bases, with 25 bases between the two germline ends. The CDR3 covers 20 residues. This chain uses TRBV5-4 with TRBJ2-7; tentatively, D is TRBD1 (7 bases). The TCR originated in a man younger than 35 in good health and CMV-seronegative. Source material: PBMCs. CDR3 nucleotide sequence: TGTGCCAGCAGCTTGGCATTTCAGGGGGGTTTCCATTTAAGCTCCTACGAGCAGTACTTC. Protein: CASSLAFQGGFHLSSYEQYF. Full variable domain (missing parts from reference TRBV5-4 and TRBJ2-7): ETGVTQSPTHLIKTRGQQVTLRCSSQSGHNTVSWYQQALGQGPQFIFQYYREEENGRGNFPPRFSGLQFPNYSSELNVNALELDDSALYLCASSLAFQGGFHLSSYEQYFGPGTRLTVT.